The 19 T cell receptor beta chains reported below all come from one sample, sequenced in a study of OX40 agonist ivuxolimab in advanced cancers. Produced via immunoSEQ multiplex PCR; TCRdb's table is partial and in-frame only. The sample has about 19,000 clones; about four fifths are singletons. This specimen was CD4+ or CD8+ T cells sorted from blood, taken in a trial of the OX40 agonist ivuxolimab. All receptors come from an adult with an advanced solid tumor such as melanoma, head and neck, liver or kidney cancer.

This chain connects TRBV19 to TRBJ1-5, with D tentatively TRBD1 (5 bases). The V gene's germline CDR1 is LNHDA and CDR2 SQIVND (reference sequence). The CDR3 consists of 19 residues. Trimming removed 1 base from V and 3 bases from J, with 22 bases in between. CDR3 DNA: TGTGCCAGTAGTATAGCGTTAGGGCGGGGGGTACACCACAATCAGCCCCAGCATTTT. Translation: CASSIALGRGVHHNQPQHF.

The rearrangement links TRBV14 to TRBJ2-5; 8 bases match TRBD2. The CDR3 covers 15 residues. From germline, CDR1 is SGHDN and CDR2 FVKESK. Trimming cost V 4 bases and J 5 bases; bases outside gene matches: 9. Here the CDR3 reads CASSPSGGDGETQYF. CDR3 nucleotides: TGTGCCAGCAGCCCCTCGGGAGGGGACGGCGAGACCCAGTACTTC. The whole variable domain, filled in from reference TRBV14 and TRBJ2-5, reads EAGVTQFPSHSVIEKGQTVTLRCDPISGHDNLYWYRRVMGKEIKFLLHFVKESKQDESGMPNNRFLAERTGGTYSTLKVQPAELEDSGVYFCASSPSGGDGETQYFGPGTRLLVL.

This chain connects TRBV27 to TRBJ2-4; possibly TRBD1 or TRBD2 for D (7 bases each). The CDR3 consists of 15 residues. The germline CDR1 and CDR2 sequences are MNHEY and SMNVEV (reference sequence). V was trimmed by 6 bases and J by 3 bases, leaving 15 bases between them. CDR3 loop: CASSPRGGGKNIQYF. CDR3 bases: TGTGCCAGCAGCCCCAGGGGGGGCGGCAAAAACATTCAGTACTTC.

The V gene is TRBV4-3, the J gene TRBJ1-4, with TRBD1 as a possible D gene (5 bases). CDR3 size: 17 residues. Germline assignment: CDR1 LGHNA and CDR2 YSLEER. V was clipped by 1 base and J by 4 bases, with 16 bases between them. CDR3: CASSQVRGGTYNEKLFF. The CDR3 region has the DNA TGCGCCAGCAGCCAAGTCCGGGGGGGAACTTATAATGAAAAACTGTTTTTT.

The chain has TRBV9 and TRBJ1-2; D call uncertain. Germline V gene sequence: CDR1 SGDLS, CDR2 YYNGEE. The CDR3 spans 14 residues. V was shortened by 4 bases and J by 4 bases, with 14 bases between the two germline ends. CDR3 sequence: CASSPGDTSYGYTF. CDR3 DNA: TGTGCCAGCAGCCCCGGGGATACGTCCTATGGCTACACCTTC.

V and J are TRBV15 and TRBJ2-1; a weak D match, TRBD1 (5 bases). Germline CDR1 LNHNV, CDR2 YYDKDF (reference sequence). The length of the CDR3 is 11 residues. The V end was cut by 11 bases, the J end by 10 bases, with 15 bases between. The CDR3 here is CAVAPGNEQFF. CDR3 bases: TGTGCCGTGGCCCCAGGGAACGAGCAGTTCTTC.

This clone was seen only a few times. This sequence joins TRBV6-1 and TRBJ1-2; D unclear. The germline V gene has CDR1 MNHNS and CDR2 SASEGT. V was shortened by 2 bases and J by 4 bases, with 5 bases between the two germline ends. The CDR3 has 12 residues. The CDR3 DNA reads TGTGCCAGCAGTGAATTGGCCTATGGCTACACCTTC. It is translated as CASSELAYGYTF.

The chain links TRBV19 to TRBJ1-4; possibly TRBD1 for D (5 bases). Germline V lookup: CDR1 LNHDA, CDR2 SQIVND (reference sequence). V lost 0 bases, J lost 7 bases, and 12 bases lay in between. The length of the CDR3 is 15 residues. CDR3 nucleotides: TGTGCCAGTAGTATAGACGGGGGTCATGGTGAAAAACTGTTTTTT. Amino acids: CASSIDGGHGEKLFF. The entire variable domain, with the rest obtained from reference TRBV19 and TRBJ1-4, is as follows: DGGITQSPKYLFRKEGQNVTLSCEQNLNHDAMYWYRQDPGQGLRLIYYSQIVNDFQKGDIAEGYSVSREKKESFPLTVTSAQKNPTAFYLCASSIDGGHGEKLFFGSGTQLSVL.

The V call is TRBV4-2, the J call TRBJ2-6, with D hard to call. V was clipped by 0 bases and J by 0 bases, with 6 bases between them. The CDR3 consists of 16 residues. The germline V gene has CDR1 LGHNA and CDR2 YNFKEQ. The CDR3 bases are TGTGCCAGCAGCCAAGATATGGACTCTGGGGCCAACGTCCTGACTTTC. This translates into CASSQDMDSGANVLTF.

V and J are TRBV30 and TRBJ1-3; weak D call: TRBD1 (6 bases). Deletions cut 3 bases from V and 0 bases from J, with 6 bases between. Germline CDR1 and CDR2: GTSNPN and SVGIG (reference sequence). The CDR3 runs to 13 residues. CDR3 in amino acids: CAWRDSSGNTIYF. DNA of the CDR3: TGTGCCTGGAGGGACAGCTCTGGAAACACCATATATTTT. Variable domain in full (rest from reference TRBV30 and TRBJ1-3): SQTIHQWPATLVQPVGSPLSLECTVEGTSNPNLYWYRQAAGRGLQLLFYSVGIGQISSEVPQNLSASRPQDRQFILSSKKLLLSDSGFYLCAWRDSSGNTIYFGEGSWLTVV.

The DNA for the CDR3 is TGTGCCAGCAGCGTAGACGGGGCCTACGAGCAGTACTTC. This sequence encodes CASSVDGAYEQYF. V gene TRBV14 combines with J gene TRBJ2-7, with D maybe TRBD2 (5 bases). This CDR3 contains 13 residues. Germline CDR1 reads SGHDN; CDR2 reads FVKESK. V gave up 5 bases and J gave up 2 bases, with 10 bases separating them.

This clone ranks as medium-sized. J is TRBJ2-1 and V is TRBV6-5; maybe TRBD1 (8 bases). Per germline, CDR1 MNHEY and CDR2 SVGAGI. V was pared by 7 bases and J by 9 bases, with 10 bases between. The CDR3 sequence is 11 residues long. DNA of the CDR3: TGTGCCAGCAACAGGGGGGGTGAGCAGTTCTTC. Translated, it gives CASNRGGEQFF.

The CDR3 DNA follows: TGTGCCAGCAGCCAAGATAAAGGGGGGCGGTATGGCTACACCTTC. This encodes CASSQDKGGRYGYTF. The gene calls are TRBV14 and TRBJ1-2, with D possibly matching TRBD1 (6 bases). Trimming took off 0 bases at V and 5 bases at J, with 13 bases between the two ends. The length of the CDR3 is 15 residues. Germline CDR1 is SGHDN and CDR2 is FVKESK.

The rearrangement joins TRBV7-3 to TRBJ2-2; no definite D call. V shed 5 bases and J shed 3 bases, with 10 bases lying between them. This CDR3 has 14 amino acids. CDR1 is SGHTA, CDR2 FQGTGA, per germline. Here the CDR3 DNA reads TGTGCCAGCAGCCCTACAGACTACACCGGGGAGCTGTTTTTT. Protein product: CASSPTDYTGELFF. Complete variable domain (other parts from reference TRBV7-3 and TRBJ2-2): GAGVSQTPSNKVTEKGKYVELRCDPISGHTALYWYRQSLGQGPEFLIYFQGTGAADDSGLPNDRFFAVRPEGSVSTLKIQRTERGDSAVYLCASSPTDYTGELFFGEGSRLTVL.

The rearrangement uses TRBV19 and TRBJ1-5; D gene unclear. This CDR3 region has 13 residues. V was clipped by 1 base and J by 4 bases, with 5 bases between them. From germline, CDR1 is LNHDA and CDR2 SQIVND (reference sequence). The CDR3 DNA reads TGTGCCAGTAGTATAGTACCTAATCAGCCCCAGCATTTT. Protein: CASSIVPNQPQHF.

Ten or more counts support this clone. The chain couples TRBV4-2 to TRBJ1-1, with 7 bases identical to TRBD1. The germline V gene has CDR1 LGHNA and CDR2 YNFKEQ. The V gene end was trimmed by 3 bases and the J gene end by 4 bases; junction bases not matched to a gene: 5. The CDR3 length is 14 residues. The CDR3 reads CASSQWSGGTEAFF. In DNA, the CDR3 is TGTGCCAGCAGCCAGTGGTCAGGGGGCACTGAAGCTTTCTTT.

The V gene is TRBV28, the J gene TRBJ1-1; D is uncertain. The ends were cut back, 2 bases at V and 3 bases at J, with 13 bases in the middle. The CDR3 runs 15 residues. Per germline, CDR1 MDHEN and CDR2 SYDVKM. The CDR3, as DNA: TGTGCCAGCAGTTTAAGGGAGGGCGCGGACACTGAAGCTTTCTTT. This gives the protein CASSLREGADTEAFF.

Relative to its sample, this clone is medium-sized. The rearrangement uses TRBV6-4 and TRBJ1-2; 9 positions match TRBD1. From germline, CDR1 is MRHNA and CDR2 SNTAGT. The CDR3 consists of 15 residues. The V segment lost 2 bases and the J segment 8 bases; nucleotides outside the gene matches: 9. The CDR3 here is CASSDGTGGAEGYTF. The CDR3 DNA is TGTGCCAGCAGTGACGGAACAGGGGGCGCGGAAGGCTACACCTTC.

The genes are TRBV7-2 and TRBJ2-5; the D gene is possibly TRBD2 (6 bases). Between the trimmed V and J ends, which lost 5 bases and 1 base, there was a span of 17 bases. The CDR3 totals 16 residues. The germline V gene encodes CDR1 SGHTA and CDR2 FQGNSA. Here the CDR3 DNA reads TGTGCCAGCAGCCCCTGGCTGGTAGCGGTCCAAGAGACCCAGTACTTC. Translating it yields CASSPWLVAVQETQYF. Full variable domain (rest looked up from reference TRBV7-2 and TRBJ2-5): GAGVSQSPSNKVTEKGKDVELRCDPISGHTALYWYRQSLGQGLEFLIYFQGNSAPDKSGLPSDRFSAERTGGSVSTLTIQRTQQEDSAVYLCASSPWLVAVQETQYFGPGTRLLVL.